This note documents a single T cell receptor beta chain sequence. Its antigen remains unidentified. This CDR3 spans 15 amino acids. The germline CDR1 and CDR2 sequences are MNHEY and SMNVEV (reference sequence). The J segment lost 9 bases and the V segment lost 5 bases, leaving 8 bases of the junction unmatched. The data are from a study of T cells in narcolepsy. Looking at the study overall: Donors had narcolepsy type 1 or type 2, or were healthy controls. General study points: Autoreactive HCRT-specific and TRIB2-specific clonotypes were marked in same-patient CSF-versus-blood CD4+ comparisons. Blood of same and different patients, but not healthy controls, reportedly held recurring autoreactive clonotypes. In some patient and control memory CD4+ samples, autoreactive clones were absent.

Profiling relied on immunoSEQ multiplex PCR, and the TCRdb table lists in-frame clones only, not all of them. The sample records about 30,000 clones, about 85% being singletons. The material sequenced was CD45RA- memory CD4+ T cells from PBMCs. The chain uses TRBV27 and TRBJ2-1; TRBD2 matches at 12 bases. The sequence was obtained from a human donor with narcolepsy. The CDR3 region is CASSLAGGPSGEQFF. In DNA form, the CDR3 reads TGTGCCAGCAGTCTAGCGGGAGGGCCCTCGGGTGAGCAGTTCTTC.